Listed below are T cell receptor beta chains from one sample, sequenced in a study of blood T cells in healthy people across ages. One entry per CDR3 protein results from TCRdb running MiXCR on the 5' RACE reads. The data show around 1.5 million distinct CDR3 sequences, around 42% seen once. The sequenced material came from blood. These TCRs come from a woman between 18 and 29 years old in good health. Each CDR3 is given with its conserved first and last residue. D genes are given only for firm matches. The size of a clone is reported for some rows only, either as once, few or many, or as a class for expanded clones.

d_gene	abundance	v_gene	j_gene	CDR3nt	CDR3aa
-	-	TRBV20-1	TRBJ2-2	TGCAGTGCTAGAGATCCAGCGAACACCGGGGAGCTGTTTTTT	CSARDPANTGELFF
-	-	TRBV4-1	TRBJ2-1	TGCGCCAGCAGCAATCGGGAACACGAATCCGATGAGCAGTTCTTC	CASSNREHESDEQFF
-	few	TRBV10-3	TRBJ1-6	TGTGCCATCAGTGACCAGGTTGAGACGGGAGGGAGTTCACCCCTCCACTTT	CAISDQVETGGSSPLHF
TRBD2	-	TRBV10-3	TRBJ2-7	TGTGCCATCAGTGAGCTGGCCAGCGGGGGGGCAGACTCCTACGAGCAGTACTTC	CAISELASGGADSYEQYF
-	-	TRBV25-1	TRBJ2-5	TGTGCCAGCAGTCCGGCTAGTGGGGGCGAAGAGCAGTACTTC	CASSPASGGEEQYF
-	few	TRBV15	TRBJ2-3	TGTGCCACCAGCAGAGACTTCGAGACCAGAGTTACAGATACGCAGTATTTT	CATSRDFETRVTDTQYF
-	few	TRBV4-1	TRBJ1-6	TGCGCCAGCAGCCAAGAAGGGGGGGCTGATAATTCACCCCTCCACTTT	CASSQEGGADNSPLHF
-	-	TRBV28	TRBJ2-7	TGTGCCAGAGAACGCTCCACAGGGTCCCACGAGCAGTACTTC	CARERSTGSHEQYF
-	-	TRBV12-3/TRBV12-4	TRBJ2-1	TGTGCCAGCAGTTTTTGGGTCAGGGGTAACAGCTCCTACAATGGGCAGTTCTTC	CASSFWVRGNSSYNGQFF
-	many	TRBV10-3	TRBJ1-1	TGTGCCATCATGAGCGGCCTGAACACTGAAGCTTTCTTT	CAIMSGLNTEAFF
TRBD1	few	TRBV6-2/TRBV6-3	TRBJ2-7	TGTGCCAGCAGTTTTAACAGGGGACCCGAGCAGTACTTC	CASSFNRGPEQYF
-	-	TRBV4-1	TRBJ2-7	TGCGCCAGCAGCCAAGGAGGGTTAGATGAGCAGTACTTC	CASSQGGLDEQYF
-	-	TRBV4-1	TRBJ2-7	TGCGCCAGCAGCCACGCACCGGGGCAAACTGTCGACGAGCAGTACTTC	CASSHAPGQTVDEQYF
TRBD1	few	TRBV7-9	TRBJ1-6	TGTGCCAGCAGCTTAGAGTGGACAGGTACCTCCTATAATTCACCCCTCCACTTT	CASSLEWTGTSYNSPLHF
-	few	TRBV12-3/TRBV12-4	TRBJ1-2	TGTGCCAGCAGCGCAGAAGGGGGCTATGGCTACACCTTC	CASSAEGGYGYTF
-	-	TRBV2	TRBJ2-7	TGTGCCAGCAGTGAAATAGCACTTCCCACCTACGAGCAGTACTTC	CASSEIALPTYEQYF
-	-	TRBV5-6	TRBJ2-7	TGTGCCAGCAGTCCGGTCGGTGTGGACACCGACTACGAGCAGTACTTC	CASSPVGVDTDYEQYF
-	-	TRBV4-1	TRBJ2-4	TGCGCCAGCAGCCAAGTTGGGACGCGGGAAGAAGGGTTCAGCAATCAGTACTTC	CASSQVGTREEGFSNQYF
TRBD2	-	TRBV20-1	TRBJ2-1	TGCAGTGCCGGAAATAGCGGGGGGGCCAATGAGCAGTTCTTC	CSAGNSGGANEQFF
-	-	TRBV20-1	TRBJ2-5	TGCAGTGCTAGAAGGGAAGGGCACCGACAAGGAGAGACCCAGTACTTC	CSARREGHRQGETQYF
-	once	TRBV25-1	TRBJ2-2	TGTGCCAGCCGCACGGGGGCCCTCGCCGGGGAGCTGTTTTTT	CASRTGALAGELFF
TRBD2	many	TRBV20-1	TRBJ2-7	TGCAGCGCCGGGGGGGTCTACGAGCAGTACTTC	CSAGGVYEQYF
-	-	TRBV2	TRBJ2-7	TGTGCCAGCAAGCGGTACGAGCAGTACTTC	CASKRYEQYF
-	-	TRBV7-2	TRBJ1-1	TGTGCCAGCAGCCCCTCACAGGGAATGAACACTGAAGCTTTCTTT	CASSPSQGMNTEAFF
-	-	TRBV2	TRBJ1-2	TGTGCCAGCAGTGAAGCTAGGGCAGGGAGGGGTGGCTACACCTTC	CASSEARAGRGGYTF
-	-	TRBV14	TRBJ2-1	TGTGCCAGCGTATTAACAGGTTCAAGCTCCTACAATGAGCAGTTCTTC	CASVLTGSSSYNEQFF
TRBD2	few	TRBV4-1	TRBJ2-3	TGCGCCAGCAGCTTTCCCAGCGGGGGGTTCCCAGATACGCAGTATTTT	CASSFPSGGFPDTQYF
TRBD1	-	TRBV12-3/TRBV12-4	TRBJ2-7	TGTGCCAGCAGAACAGGGGGCTTGTCCTACGGGCAGTACTTC	CASRTGGLSYGQYF
-	-	TRBV5-1	TRBJ2-2	TGCGCCAGCGGGGGATTAGAAGCGGGTCAATCCGGGGAGCTGTTTTTT	CASGGLEAGQSGELFF
TRBD1	-	TRBV12-3/TRBV12-4	TRBJ2-3	TGTGCCAGCAGCCTACAGGGGAGAGGTGGCACAGATACGCAGTATTTT	CASSLQGRGGTDTQYF
TRBD1	few	TRBV5-1	TRBJ1-4	TGCGCCAGCAGCCCGCCTGGACAGGGCACCGAAAAACTGTTTTTT	CASSPPGQGTEKLFF
-	-	TRBV30	TRBJ1-2	TGTGCCTGGAGTGTATCGGCCAGATCGAATGGCTACACCTTC	CAWSVSARSNGYTF
-	-	TRBV6-6	TRBJ1-2	TGTGCCAGCAGTTACTCGACACACTACACCTTC	CASSYSTHYTF
-	-	TRBV10-3	TRBJ2-3	TGTGCCATCAGCCGACAGGGAGGAAGCACAGATACGCAGTATTTT	CAISRQGGSTDTQYF
-	-	TRBV6-5	TRBJ2-1	TGTGCCAGCAGTAGGACCCGACAGTTCTTC	CASSRTRQFF
-	few	TRBV25-1	TRBJ1-6	TGTGCCAGCAGTTACGACCAGAGTCCGAATTCACCCCTCCACTTT	CASSYDQSPNSPLHF
TRBD1	few	TRBV3-1	TRBJ1-2	TGTGCCAGCAGTCAGATTGGGACAGGGAACTATGGCTACACCTTC	CASSQIGTGNYGYTF
-	-	TRBV6-2/TRBV6-3	TRBJ1-6	TGTGCCAGCTGCCATGGGGACACCTTCTCACCCCTCCACTTT	CASCHGDTFSPLHF
-	-	TRBV20-1	TRBJ1-1	TGCAGTGCTAGAGATTGGAACACTGAAGCTTTCTTT	CSARDWNTEAFF
-	-	TRBV21-1	TRBJ1-3	TGTGCCAGCAGCACGGACAGGGGGCCTGGAAACACCATATATTTT	CASSTDRGPGNTIYF
TRBD2	-	TRBV28	TRBJ2-3	TGTGCCAGCAGTAGCGGAGCGGGGGGAGGGATGGATACGCAGTATTTT	CASSSGAGGGMDTQYF
-	once	TRBV29-1	TRBJ1-2	TGCAGCGTTGGGAAGGGTTATGGCTACACCTTC	CSVGKGYGYTF
-	few	TRBV2	TRBJ1-2	TGTGCCAGCACCAGGACGGCAATGGGGGGCTACACCTTC	CASTRTAMGGYTF
-	-	TRBV20-1	TRBJ1-1	TGCAGTGCTACTGACATCATGAACACTGAAGCTTTCTTT	CSATDIMNTEAFF
TRBD2	-	TRBV9	TRBJ2-7	TGTGCCAGCAGCCGACTAGCGGGGGGACCCGAACCGATAACCTACGAGCAGTACTTC	CASSRLAGGPEPITYEQYF
TRBD1	few	TRBV28	TRBJ2-1	TGTGCCAGCAGTTTCTCTACCGGGACAGGGTTTCAAAATGAGCAGTTCTTC	CASSFSTGTGFQNEQFF
-	-	TRBV5-1	TRBJ2-5	TGCGCCAGCAGCTTGGAGGGTCCCCGGGGGACCCAGTACTTC	CASSLEGPRGTQYF
-	few	TRBV19	TRBJ1-2	TGTGCCAGTACCAAGACCGACAGCAACTATGGCTACACCTTC	CASTKTDSNYGYTF
-	few	TRBV7-2	TRBJ1-2	TGTGCCAGCAGCATTCGGGACTATGGCTACACCTTC	CASSIRDYGYTF
-	-	TRBV28	TRBJ1-2	TGTGCCATCCGGGACAACTATGGCTACACCTTC	CAIRDNYGYTF
TRBD1	-	TRBV18	TRBJ1-2	TGTGCCAGCTCACCAAATACCGGGACAGGCCTAAACTATGGCTACACCTTC	CASSPNTGTGLNYGYTF
-	-	TRBV12-3/TRBV12-4	TRBJ2-7	TGTGCCAGCAGTTTTGGGGGAACTGTTGTGTACTTC	CASSFGGTVVYF
-	-	TRBV6-5	TRBJ2-3	TGTGCCAGCACCTCCCGGAGGAGCGGAACAGATACGCAGTATTTT	CASTSRRSGTDTQYF
-	-	TRBV6-1	TRBJ2-1	TGTGCCAGCAGGAGGGAGAGCGATGAGCAGTTCTTC	CASRRESDEQFF
-	-	TRBV6-6	TRBJ2-7	TGTGCCAGCAGTTACTTATCGGCTGACGGGTACAATGAGCAGTACTTC	CASSYLSADGYNEQYF
-	many	TRBV12-3/TRBV12-4	TRBJ2-2	TGTGCCAGCAGTTTAGGCGGAAACACCGGGGAGCTGTTTTTT	CASSLGGNTGELFF
-	-	TRBV5-5	TRBJ2-5	TGTGCCAGCAGCTCGGAGCGCGGCCCCGTGGAAGGGACCCAGTACTTC	CASSSERGPVEGTQYF
TRBD1	-	TRBV20-1	TRBJ2-3	TGCAGTGCTAACGGACAGGGCTCGGATACGCAGTATTTT	CSANGQGSDTQYF